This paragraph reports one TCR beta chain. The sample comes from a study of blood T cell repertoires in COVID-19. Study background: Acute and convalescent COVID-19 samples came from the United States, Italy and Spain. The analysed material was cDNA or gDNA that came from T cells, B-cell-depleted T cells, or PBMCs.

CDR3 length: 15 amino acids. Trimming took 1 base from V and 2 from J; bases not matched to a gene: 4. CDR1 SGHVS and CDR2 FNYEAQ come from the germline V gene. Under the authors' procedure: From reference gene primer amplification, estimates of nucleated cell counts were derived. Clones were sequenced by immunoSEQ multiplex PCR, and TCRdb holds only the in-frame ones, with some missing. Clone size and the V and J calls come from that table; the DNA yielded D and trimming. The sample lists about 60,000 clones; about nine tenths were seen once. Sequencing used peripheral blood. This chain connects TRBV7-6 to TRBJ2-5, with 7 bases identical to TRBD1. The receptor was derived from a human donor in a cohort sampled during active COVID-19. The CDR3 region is CASSLGQGVQETQYF. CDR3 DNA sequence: TGTGCCAGCAGCTTAGGGCAGGGGGTTCAAGAGACCCAGTACTTC.